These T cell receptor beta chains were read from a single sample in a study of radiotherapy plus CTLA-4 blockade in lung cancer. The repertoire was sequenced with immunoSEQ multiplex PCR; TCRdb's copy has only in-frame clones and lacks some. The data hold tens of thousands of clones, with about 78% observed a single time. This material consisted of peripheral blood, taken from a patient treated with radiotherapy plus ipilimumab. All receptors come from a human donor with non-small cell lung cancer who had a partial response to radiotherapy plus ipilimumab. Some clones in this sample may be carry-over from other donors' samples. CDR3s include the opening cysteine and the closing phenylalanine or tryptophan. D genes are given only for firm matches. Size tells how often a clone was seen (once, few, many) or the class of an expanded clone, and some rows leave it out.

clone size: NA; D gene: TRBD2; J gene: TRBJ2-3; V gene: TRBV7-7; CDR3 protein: CASSLSSGGSTDTQYF; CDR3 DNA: TGTGCCAGCAGCTTATCTAGCGGGGGTAGCACAGATACGCAGTATTTT
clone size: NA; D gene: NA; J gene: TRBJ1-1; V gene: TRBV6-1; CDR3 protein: CASSGEQGTEAFF; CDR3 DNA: TGTGCCAGCAGTGGGGAACAGGGCACTGAAGCTTTCTTT
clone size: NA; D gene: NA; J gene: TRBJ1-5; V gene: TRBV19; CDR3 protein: CASSGGERSQPQHF; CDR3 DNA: TGTGCCAGTAGTGGGGGGGAGCGGAGTCAGCCCCAGCATTTT
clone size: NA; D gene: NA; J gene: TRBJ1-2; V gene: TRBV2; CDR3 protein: CASSPNNPQSGYGYTF; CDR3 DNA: TGTGCCAGCAGCCCTAATAATCCCCAAAGCGGGTATGGCTACACCTTC
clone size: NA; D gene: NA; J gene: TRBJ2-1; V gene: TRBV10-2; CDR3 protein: CASSAKIGHNYNEQFF; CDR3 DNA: TGCGCCAGCAGCGCGAAAATTGGACATAACTACAATGAGCAGTTCTTC
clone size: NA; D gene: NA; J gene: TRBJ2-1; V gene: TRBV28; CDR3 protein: CATETSSSTYNEQFF; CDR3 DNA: TGTGCCACCGAGACTAGTAGCTCGACCTACAATGAGCAGTTCTTC
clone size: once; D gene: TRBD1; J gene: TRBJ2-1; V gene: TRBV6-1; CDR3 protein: CASSEWGTGANEQFF; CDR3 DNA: TGTGCCAGCAGTGAATGGGGGACAGGGGCGAATGAGCAGTTCTTC
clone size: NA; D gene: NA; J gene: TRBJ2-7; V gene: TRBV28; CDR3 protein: CASSWGRRTYEQYF; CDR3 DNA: TGTGCCAGCAGTTGGGGCAGGCGCACCTACGAGCAGTACTTC
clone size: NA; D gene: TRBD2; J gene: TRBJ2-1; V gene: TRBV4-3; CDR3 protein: CASSRGIAGAYNEQFF; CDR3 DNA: TGCGCCAGCAGCCGCGGAATAGCGGGGGCCTACAATGAGCAGTTCTTC
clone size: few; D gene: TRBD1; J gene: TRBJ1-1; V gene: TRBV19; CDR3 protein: CASINRGRFTEAFF; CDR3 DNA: TGTGCCAGTATTAACAGGGGGCGATTCACTGAAGCTTTCTTT
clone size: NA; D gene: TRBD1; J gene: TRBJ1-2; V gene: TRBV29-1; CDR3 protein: CSVLQGANYGYTF; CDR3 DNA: TGCAGCGTACTACAGGGGGCAAACTATGGCTACACCTTC
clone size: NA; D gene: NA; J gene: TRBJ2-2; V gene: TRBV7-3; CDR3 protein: CASSLQTLNTGELFF; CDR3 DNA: TGTGCCAGCAGTCTACAGACACTCAACACCGGGGAGCTGTTTTTT
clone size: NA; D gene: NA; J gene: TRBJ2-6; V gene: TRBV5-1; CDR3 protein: CASDPGPGANVLTF; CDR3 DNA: TGCGCCAGCGACCCAGGCCCTGGGGCCAACGTCCTGACTTTC
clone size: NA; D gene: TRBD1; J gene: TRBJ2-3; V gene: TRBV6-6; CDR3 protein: CASSYYGTGNADTQYF; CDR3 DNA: TGTGCCAGCAGTTACTATGGGACAGGGAATGCAGATACGCAGTATTTT
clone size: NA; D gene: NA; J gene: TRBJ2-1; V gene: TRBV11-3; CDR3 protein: CASSRGHNEQFF; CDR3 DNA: TGTGCCAGCAGCAGAGGGCACAATGAGCAGTTCTTC
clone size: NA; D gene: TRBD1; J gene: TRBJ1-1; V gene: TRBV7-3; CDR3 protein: CASSQGAGGDFLTFF; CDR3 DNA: TGTGCCAGCAGCCAGGGTGCAGGGGGCGATTTTCTTACTTTCTTT
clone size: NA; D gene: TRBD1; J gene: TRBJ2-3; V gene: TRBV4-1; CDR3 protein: CASSPAPGQKKTDTQYF; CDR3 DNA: TGCGCCAGCAGCCCGGCCCCGGGACAGAAAAAAACAGATACGCAGTATTTT
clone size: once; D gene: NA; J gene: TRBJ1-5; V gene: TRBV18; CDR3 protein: CASSQDRLSNQPQHF; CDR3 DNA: TGTGCCAGCTCCCAGGACAGACTAAGCAATCAGCCCCAGCATTTT
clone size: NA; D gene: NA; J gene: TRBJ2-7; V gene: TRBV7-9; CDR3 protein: CASSLVARGYEQYF; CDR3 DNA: TGTGCCAGCAGCTTAGTGGCCCGGGGCTACGAGCAGTACTTC
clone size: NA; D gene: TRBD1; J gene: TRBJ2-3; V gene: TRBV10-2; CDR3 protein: CASHAGTATDTQYF; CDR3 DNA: TGCGCCAGCCATGCCGGGACAGCCACAGATACGCAGTATTTT
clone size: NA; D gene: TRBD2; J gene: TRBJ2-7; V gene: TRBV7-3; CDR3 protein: CASSLTSGSDEQYF; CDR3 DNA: TGTGCCAGCAGCCTCACTAGCGGGAGTGACGAGCAGTACTTC
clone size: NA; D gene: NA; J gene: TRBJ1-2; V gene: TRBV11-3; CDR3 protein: CASSPGDRNYGYTF; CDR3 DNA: TGTGCCAGCAGCCCGGGGGACCGTAACTATGGCTACACCTTC
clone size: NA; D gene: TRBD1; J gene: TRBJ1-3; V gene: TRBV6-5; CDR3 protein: CASTPTGSGNTIYF; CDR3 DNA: TGTGCCAGCACCCCGACAGGGTCTGGAAACACCATATATTTT
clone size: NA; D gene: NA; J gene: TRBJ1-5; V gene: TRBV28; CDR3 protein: CASSLFEFSQPQHF; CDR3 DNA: TGTGCCAGCAGTTTATTCGAGTTTTCGCAGCCCCAGCATTTT
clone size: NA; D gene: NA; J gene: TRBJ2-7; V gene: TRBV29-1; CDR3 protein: CSVGGFGQTNPYEQYF; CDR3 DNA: TGCAGCGTTGGCGGTTTCGGACAGACTAATCCCTACGAGCAGTACTTC
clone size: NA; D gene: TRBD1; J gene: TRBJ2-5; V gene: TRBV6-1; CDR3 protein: CASKSGTGRVETQYF; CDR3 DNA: TGTGCCAGCAAATCCGGGACAGGGAGGGTGGAGACCCAGTACTTC
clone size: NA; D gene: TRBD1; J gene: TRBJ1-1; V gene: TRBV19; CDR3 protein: CASSPNRGRGEAFF; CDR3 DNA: TGTGCCAGTAGCCCAAACAGGGGGCGGGGTGAAGCTTTCTTT
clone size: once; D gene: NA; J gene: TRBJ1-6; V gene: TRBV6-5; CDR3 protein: CASSYGSGLHF; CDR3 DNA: TGTGCCAGCAGTTACGGGTCAGGACTCCACTTT
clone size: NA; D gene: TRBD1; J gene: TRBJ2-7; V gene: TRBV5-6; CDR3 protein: CASSWGQGSLYEQYF; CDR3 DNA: TGTGCCAGCAGCTGGGGACAGGGTTCCCTCTACGAGCAGTACTTC
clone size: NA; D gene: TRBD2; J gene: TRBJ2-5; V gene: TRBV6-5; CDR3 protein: CASPRGGRVEETQYF; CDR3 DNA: TGTGCCAGCCCCCGGGGAGGGAGGGTTGAAGAGACCCAGTACTTC
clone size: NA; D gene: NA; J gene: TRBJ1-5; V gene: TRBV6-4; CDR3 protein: CASSGRTESVYSNQPQHF; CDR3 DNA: TGTGCCAGCAGTGGTCGGACAGAGAGCGTTTATAGCAATCAGCCCCAGCATTTT
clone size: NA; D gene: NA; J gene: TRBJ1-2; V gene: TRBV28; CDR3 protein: CASSEGSNYGYTF; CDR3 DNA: TGTGCCAGCAGTGAGGGCTCAAACTATGGCTACACCTTC
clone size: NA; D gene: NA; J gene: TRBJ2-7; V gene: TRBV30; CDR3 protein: CAWSATGYRSYEQYF; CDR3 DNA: TGTGCCTGGAGTGCTACAGGGTATCGCTCCTACGAGCAGTACTTC